This TCR beta chain comes out of a study of blood T cell repertoires in COVID-19. The wider study: There were acute and convalescent COVID-19 samples, and they came from the United States, Italy and Spain. In each case, the material was cDNA or gDNA derived from T cells, B-cell-depleted T cells, or PBMCs.

Original data processing: From reference gene primer amplification, estimates of nucleated cell counts were derived. Method: immunoSEQ multiplex PCR; TCRdb's copy keeps in-frame clones and lacks some. V and J calls and clone size come straight from that table; D and trimming were deduced from the DNA. The table lists about 110,000 clones, just under 90% of them singletons, with approximately 1.1% in the top ten. This CDR3 is 16 amino acids long. Germline lookup yields CDR1 SEHNR and CDR2 FQNEAQ (reference sequence). Losses at the gene ends were 5 bases for V and 5 bases for J; bases not matched to a gene: 13.

This sequence originates from a human donor in a cohort sampled during active COVID-19. The sample comprised peripheral blood. The rearrangement links TRBV7-9 to TRBJ2-7, with 9 bases aligning to TRBD2. The CDR3 DNA follows: TGTGCCAGCAGCCCTGGCTGGCGGGGGGGCTGGGACGAGCAGTACTTC. This translates into CASSPGWRGGWDEQYF.